These 13 T cell receptor beta chains came from one sample sequenced in a study of T cell responses to AZD1222 COVID-19 vaccine. Libraries were prepared by immunoSEQ multiplex PCR; TCRdb keeps only in-frame clonotypes and omits some of them. The table has about 140,000 clones, around 90% seen once. Source: peripheral blood, taken on day 0 of AZD1222 vaccination. The receptors shown here come from an adult in good health.

The chain carries TRBV7-3 and TRBJ2-1, with 12 bases aligning to TRBD2. This CDR3 is built from 15 residues. Per the germline V gene, CDR1 is SGHTA and CDR2 is FQGTGA. The V segment lost 5 bases and the J segment 8 bases; nucleotides outside the gene matches: 7. In DNA form, the CDR3 reads TGTGCCAGCAGCCTGGGACTAGCGGGTTCCTATGAGCAGTTCTTC. It specifies CASSLGLAGSYEQFF.

J is TRBJ1-6 and V is TRBV6-4; 8 positions match TRBD1. Germline CDR1 reads MRHNA; CDR2 reads SNTAGT. CDR3 length: 13 amino acids. V lost 3 bases, J lost 14 bases, and 6 bases stayed unmatched. The CDR3 DNA is TGTGCCAGCAGTGAGAAACAGGGGGGCGCCCTCCACTTT. It yields the protein CASSEKQGGALHF.

The chain links TRBV6-6 to TRBJ1-5, with TRBD1 as a possible D gene (5 bases). The germline CDR1 and CDR2 sequences are MNHNY and SVGAGI (reference sequence). V lost 2 bases to trimming and J lost 6 bases, with 11 bases between them. The CDR3 covers 14 residues. This chain's CDR3 is CASSYSRVGQPQHF. The DNA of the CDR3 is TGTGCCAGCAGTTACAGCAGGGTTGGTCAGCCCCAGCATTTT.

The gene calls are TRBV19 and TRBJ1-2, with 8 bases that match TRBD1. The CDR3 has 14 amino acids. V trimming: 6 bases; J trimming: 4 bases; junction bases outside the gene matches: 7. Germline V gene sequence: CDR1 LNHDA, CDR2 SQIVND (reference sequence). The CDR3 here is CASSLTGDFYGYTF. CDR3 DNA: TGTGCCAGTAGCCTGACAGGGGATTTCTATGGCTACACCTTC.

The chain links TRBV27 to TRBJ1-2, with 7 bases identical to TRBD1. V shed 3 bases and J 3 bases; nucleotides not matched to a gene: 7. Germline V lookup: CDR1 MNHEY, CDR2 SMNVEV (reference sequence). The CDR3 length is 15 residues. CDR3 region: CASSFNKGADYGYTF. Written as DNA, the CDR3 is TGTGCCAGCAGTTTTAATAAGGGGGCTGACTATGGCTACACCTTC.

The chain uses TRBV6-2 or TRBV6-3 and TRBJ2-7; perhaps TRBD1 as D (5 bases). V was pared by 0 bases and J by 3 bases, with 15 bases between. CDR1 and CDR2 from the germline V gene are MNHEY and SVGEGT. This CDR3 comprises 16 residues. The CDR3: CASSYSSRTPYYEQYF. The CDR3 DNA reads as TGTGCCAGCAGTTACTCGAGTCGGACACCTTACTACGAGCAGTACTTC.

V and J are TRBV15 and TRBJ2-5, with a tentative D call TRBD1 (6 bases). Trimming pared 2 bases from V and 1 base from J, leaving 17 bases between. The CDR3 is made up of 17 amino acids. Germline V gene lookup returns CDR1 LNHNV and CDR2 YYDKDF (reference sequence). The DNA of the CDR3 is TGTGCCACCAGCAGATGGGTCAGACAGGTCGGCCAAGAGACCCAGTACTTC. It yields the protein CATSRWVRQVGQETQYF.

J is TRBJ2-3 and V is TRBV18; D is perhaps TRBD2 (6 bases). The germline V gene has CDR1 KGHSH and CDR2 LQKENI. V lost 2 bases and J lost 5, with 14 bases in between. The CDR3 consists of 15 residues. CDR3 region: CASSPFTPEGDTQYF. CDR3 coding DNA: TGTGCCAGCTCACCATTCACCCCGGAGGGAGATACGCAGTATTTT.

The CDR3 region has the DNA TGTGCCAGCAGCTCGTATTACCAGGGGGCTTACGGGATTTCACCCCTCCACTTT. It specifies CASSSYYQGAYGISPLHF. The chain is built from TRBV7-9 and TRBJ1-6; 8 bases match TRBD1. Germline V gene sequence: CDR1 SEHNR, CDR2 FQNEAQ (reference sequence). V shed 4 bases, J shed 9 bases, and the junction held 17 bases outside the gene matches. The CDR3 contains 18 residues.

This chain uses TRBV12-3 or TRBV12-4 with TRBJ1-1; D ambiguous. V was clipped by 6 bases and J by 5 bases, with 10 bases between them. The CDR3 contains 12 residues. The CDR3 here is CASSLSRTEAFF. As DNA, the CDR3 is TGTGCCAGCAGCCTAAGTAGGACTGAAGCTTTCTTT.

This clone appeared a single time. The chain employs TRBV6-2 or TRBV6-3 and TRBJ2-3; no clear D gene. Trimming left V 6 bases short and J 5 bases short, with 15 bases between. This CDR3 is 14 amino acids long. Germline assignment: CDR1 MNHEY and CDR2 SVGEGT. CDR3 amino acids: CASSHLVNEDTQYF. The CDR3 bases are TGTGCCAGCAGCCACCTTGTAAATGAAGATACGCAGTATTTT.

The genes are TRBV11-2 and TRBJ1-4; D call uncertain. The germline V and J ends were trimmed by 0 bases and 10 bases, with 15 bases remaining between them. CDR1 and CDR2 (germline): SGHAT, FQNNGV. The CDR3 loop spans 15 amino acids. The CDR3 spells CASSLDLAGDGKLFF. DNA for the CDR3: TGTGCCAGCAGCTTAGATTTAGCGGGTGACGGAAAACTGTTTTTT.

The chain recombines TRBV12-5 with TRBJ1-1; TRBD1 matches 7 bases. The ends lost 2 bases at V and 3 bases at J; junction bases unmatched: 6. The CDR3 is made up of 15 amino acids. Per germline, CDR1 LGHNT and CDR2 FRNRAP. CDR3 protein: CASGLRTGGDTEAFF. For the CDR3, the DNA is TGTGCTAGTGGTTTGAGGACAGGAGGGGACACTGAAGCTTTCTTT.